The 5 T cell receptor beta chains below were found in one sample sequenced in a study of CD8 T cells in ankylosing spondylitis. TCRdb re-called the 5' RACE reads with MiXCR, one entry per CDR3 protein. The sample includes about 230,000 distinct CDR3 sequences, 7.5% to 9.5% of them seen just once. Sequenced: blood, either unsorted or a sorted T cell fraction (not recorded which). The receptors derive from a female donor with ankylosing spondylitis or in good health (not recorded which).

This clonotype was picked up many times. The V and J genes are TRBV24-1 and TRBJ2-1; D might be TRBD1 or TRBD2, each matching 5 bases. Trimming removed 9 bases from V and 4 bases from J, with 18 bases in between. Germline assignment: CDR1 KGHDR and CDR2 SFDVKD. This CDR3 has 15 amino acids. The DNA of the CDR3 is TGTGCCACCGGGGACGCGGCTACTCCTTACAATGAGCAGTTCTTC. Protein: CATGDAATPYNEQFF.

This sequence joins TRBV10-3 and TRBJ2-2; D uncertain. V lost 10 bases and J lost 3, with 15 bases in between. Germline lookup yields CDR1 ENHRY and CDR2 SYGVKD. The CDR3 extends over 14 amino acids. The CDR3 sequence is CATRADVDTGELFF. The CDR3 DNA is TGTGCCACTCGCGCGGACGTTGACACCGGGGAGCTGTTTTTT.

This clonotype was found many times. The V gene is TRBV20-1, the J gene TRBJ1-2, with D hard to call. The CDR3 length is 14 residues. Germline-derived CDR1 and CDR2 are DFQATT and SNEGSKA (reference sequence). With 5 bases removed from V and 0 bases from J, the gap between germline ends came to 13 bases. CDR3 nucleotide sequence: TGCAGTGCTCTAACGGGATTCTCTAACTATGGCTACACCTTC. Residues: CSALTGFSNYGYTF.

The rearrangement links TRBV18 to TRBJ1-2, with no clear D. V lost 6 bases and J 6 bases, leaving 17 bases between the germline ends. The CDR3 extends over 14 amino acids. CDR1 and CDR2 (germline): KGHSH, LQKENI. CDR3 DNA: TGTGCCAGCTCTCCTCAGCCTGAAGCCCATGGCTACACCTTC. Translated: CASSPQPEAHGYTF.

This clonotype was counted many times. The chain employs TRBV29-1 and TRBJ2-5; tentatively, D is TRBD1 or TRBD2 (7 bases each). Trimming left V 3 bases short and J 5 bases short, with 13 bases between. CDR3 size: 13 residues. CDR1 is SQVTM and CDR2 is ANQGSEA in the germline V gene. This chain's CDR3 is CSVEAGDSETQYF. DNA for the CDR3: TGCAGCGTTGAGGCGGGGGACAGTGAGACCCAGTACTTC.